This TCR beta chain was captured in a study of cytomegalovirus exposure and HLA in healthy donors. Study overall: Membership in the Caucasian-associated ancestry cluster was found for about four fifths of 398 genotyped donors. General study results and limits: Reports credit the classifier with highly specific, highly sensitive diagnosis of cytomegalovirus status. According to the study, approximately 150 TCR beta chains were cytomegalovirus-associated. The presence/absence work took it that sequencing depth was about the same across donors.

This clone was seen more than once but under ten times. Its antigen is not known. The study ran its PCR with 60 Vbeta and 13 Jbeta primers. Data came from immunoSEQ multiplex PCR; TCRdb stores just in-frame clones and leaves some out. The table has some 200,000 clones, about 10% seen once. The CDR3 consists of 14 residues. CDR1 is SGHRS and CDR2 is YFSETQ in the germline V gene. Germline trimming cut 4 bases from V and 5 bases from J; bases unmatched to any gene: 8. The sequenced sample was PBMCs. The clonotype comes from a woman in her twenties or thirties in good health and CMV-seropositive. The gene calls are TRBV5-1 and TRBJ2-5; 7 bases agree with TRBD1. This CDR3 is CASSLDRAAETQYF. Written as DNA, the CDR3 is TGCGCCAGCAGCCTCGACAGGGCCGCGGAGACCCAGTACTTC.